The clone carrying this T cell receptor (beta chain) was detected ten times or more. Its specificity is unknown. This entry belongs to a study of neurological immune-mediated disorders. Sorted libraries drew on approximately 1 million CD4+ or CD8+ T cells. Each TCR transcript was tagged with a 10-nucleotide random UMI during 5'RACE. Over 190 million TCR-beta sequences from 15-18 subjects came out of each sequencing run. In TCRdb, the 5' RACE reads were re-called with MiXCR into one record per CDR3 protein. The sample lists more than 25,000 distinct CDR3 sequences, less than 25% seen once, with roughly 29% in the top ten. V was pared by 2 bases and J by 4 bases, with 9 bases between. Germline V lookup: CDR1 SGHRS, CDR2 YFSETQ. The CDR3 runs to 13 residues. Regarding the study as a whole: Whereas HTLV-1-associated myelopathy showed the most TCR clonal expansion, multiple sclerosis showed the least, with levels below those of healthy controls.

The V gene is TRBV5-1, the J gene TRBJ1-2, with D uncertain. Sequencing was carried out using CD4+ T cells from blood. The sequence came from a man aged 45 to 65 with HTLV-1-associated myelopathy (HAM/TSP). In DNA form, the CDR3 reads TGCGCCAGCAGCTTTGGGGAACTCTATGGCTACACCTTC. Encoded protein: CASSFGELYGYTF.